Below are 10 T cell receptor beta chains sequenced from a single sample in a study of T cell responses to AZD1222 COVID-19 vaccine. The repertoire was sequenced with immunoSEQ multiplex PCR; TCRdb's copy has only in-frame clones and lacks some. The sample includes 58,000 or so clones, around nine tenths of them seen just once. The specimen was peripheral blood, collected 28 days after the second AZD1222 dose. The receptors derive from an adult who received the AZD1222 COVID-19 vaccine.

V gene TRBV7-6 combines with J gene TRBJ1-2, with 9 bases matching TRBD1. Germline CDR1 SGHVS, CDR2 FNYEAQ. V lost 5 bases to trimming and J lost 2 bases; unmatched junction nucleotides: 9. The CDR3 has 16 residues. The CDR3 reads CASSPGTGLLNYGYTF. The CDR3 nucleotides read TGTGCCAGCAGCCCCGGGACAGGGCTTTTAAACTATGGCTACACCTTC.

The genes are TRBV6-4 and TRBJ1-1; TRBD1 matches 8 bases. CDR1 and CDR2 (germline): MRHNA, SNTAGT. There are 14 residues in the CDR3. The J segment lost 1 base and the V segment lost 5 bases, leaving 3 bases of the junction unmatched. CDR3 loop: CASSQDRANTEAFF. Here the CDR3 DNA reads TGTGCCAGCAGTCAGGACAGGGCGAACACTGAAGCTTTCTTT.

This chain joins TRBV4-3 and TRBJ1-3; 7 bases fit TRBD1. Germline loops: CDR1 LGHNA, CDR2 YSLEER. CDR3 length: 15 amino acids. V trimming: 4 bases; J trimming: 1 base; junction bases outside the gene matches: 4. CDR3 region: CASSLAGGSGNTIYF. The DNA of the CDR3 is TGCGCCAGCAGCCTCGCAGGGGGGTCTGGAAACACCATATATTTT.

This clone turned up a few times. J is TRBJ1-5 and V is TRBV7-2; D unresolved. V was clipped by 2 bases and J by 4 bases, with 6 bases between them. From germline, CDR1 is SGHTA and CDR2 FQGNSA. This CDR3 is built from 13 residues. CDR3 residues: CASSLQENQPQHF. The DNA for the CDR3 is TGTGCCAGCAGCTTACAAGAAAATCAGCCCCAGCATTTT. Variable domain in full (rest from reference TRBV7-2 and TRBJ1-5): GAGVSQSPSNKVTEKGKDVELRCDPISGHTALYWYRQSLGQGLEFLIYFQGNSAPDKSGLPSDRFSAERTGGSVSTLTIQRTQQEDSAVYLCASSLQENQPQHFGDGTRLSIL.

The chain carries TRBV2 and TRBJ2-5; 14 nucleotides line up with TRBD2. Trimming at V came to 6 bases and at J to 4 bases, leaving 7 bases not matched to a gene. CDR1 is SNHLY, CDR2 FYNNEI, per germline. The CDR3 is 16 residues long. As DNA, the CDR3 is TGTGCCAGCAGAGGGACTAGCGGGAGAGATTCAGAGACCCAGTACTTC. It specifies CASRGTSGRDSETQYF.

The chain carries TRBV28 and TRBJ1-2; 9 positions match TRBD1. CDR1 MDHEN and CDR2 SYDVKM come from the germline V gene. Trimming took 8 bases from V and 8 from J; bases not matched to a gene: 18. The CDR3 loop spans 16 amino acids. The CDR3 region is CASRSSTHRGRMGYTF. CDR3 in DNA: TGTGCCAGCCGATCGTCTACTCACAGGGGGCGAATGGGCTACACCTTC.

The rearrangement links TRBV7-9 to TRBJ1-4; perhaps TRBD1 as D (6 bases). Germline V gene data show CDR1 as SEHNR and CDR2 as FQNEAQ (reference sequence). The CDR3 has 15 amino acids. Trimming shortened V by 0 bases and J by 8 bases, and 13 bases separated the two germline ends. The CDR3 reads CASSLASATGEKLFF. CDR3 DNA: TGTGCCAGCAGCTTAGCATCTGCAACAGGGGAAAAACTGTTTTTT.

This clone was observed a single time. The rearrangement uses TRBV18 and TRBJ1-1, with 9 bases aligning to TRBD1. Trimming took 3 bases from V and 4 from J; bases not matched to a gene: 3. Germline lookup yields CDR1 KGHSH and CDR2 LQKENI. The CDR3 runs to 14 residues. CDR3 in DNA: TGTGCCAGCTCACCTTCGACAGGGGGCACTGAAGCTTTCTTT. Its translation is CASSPSTGGTEAFF. The full variable domain, completed using reference TRBV18 and TRBJ1-1, is NAGVMQNPRHLVRRRGQEARLRCSPMKGHSHVYWYRQLPEEGLKFMVYLQKENIIDESGMPKERFSAEFPKEGPSILRIQQVVRGDSAAYFCASSPSTGGTEAFFGQGTRLTVV.

CDR3 bases: TGTGCCAGCAGTTTTTGGCGGAGCGGGAGGGCCGGGGATACGCAGTATTTT. It specifies CASSFWRSGRAGDTQYF. The gene calls are TRBV28 and TRBJ2-3, with 10 bases matching TRBD2. CDR1 MDHEN and CDR2 SYDVKM come from the germline V gene. The CDR3 length is 17 residues. V dropped 3 bases and J dropped 6; count of bases not matched to a gene: 12.

The rearrangement uses TRBV30 and TRBJ1-2, with D hard to call. V lost 7 bases, J lost 2 bases, and 5 bases lay in between. The CDR3 runs to 10 residues. Germline V gene sequence: CDR1 GTSNPN, CDR2 SVGIG (reference sequence). CDR3 loop: CALKNYGYTF. The CDR3 region has the DNA TGTGCCTTGAAAAACTATGGCTACACCTTC.